Listed here are 27 T cell receptor beta chains from one sample, sequenced in a study of control samples from healthy donors and cancer patients. Clones were read by immunoSEQ multiplex PCR, and TCRdb kept only the in-frame ones, dropping some. The repertoire table contains roughly 190,000 clones. The sequencing input was blood. The receptors stem from a woman aged 25 to 45 in good health.

The chain links TRBV28 to TRBJ1-1, with a weak D call TRBD1 (5 bases). Germline lookup yields CDR1 MDHEN and CDR2 SYDVKM. V was shortened by 1 base and J by 7 bases, with 16 bases between the two germline ends. This CDR3 has 15 amino acids. CDR3 nucleotide sequence: TGTGCCAGCAGTTTATATTTGCAGGGAAGCAGTGAAGCTTTCTTT. It codes for CASSLYLQGSSEAFF.

The chain recombines TRBV5-1 with TRBJ2-2, with no clear D. The CDR3 is 16 residues long. V was pared by 4 bases and J by 0 bases, with 13 bases between. From germline, CDR1 is SGHRS and CDR2 YFSETQ. The CDR3 loop is CASSPTTPPNTGELFF. For the CDR3, the DNA is TGCGCCAGCAGCCCAACAACGCCACCGAACACCGGGGAGCTGTTTTTT.

The chain couples TRBV5-8 to TRBJ2-1; a possible D gene is TRBD2 (5 bases). The CDR3 is 14 amino acids. V lost 2 bases to trimming and J lost 5 bases, with 11 bases between them. Germline CDR1 and CDR2: SGHTS and YDEGEE. For the CDR3, the DNA is TGTGCCAGCAGCTTCGGCTACGGGGACAATGAGCAGTTCTTC. Its protein product is CASSFGYGDNEQFF. The full variable domain, with the rest looked up from reference TRBV5-8 and TRBJ2-1, is EAGVTQSPTHLIKTRGQQATLRCSPISGHTSVYWYQQALGLGLQFLLWYDEGEERNRGNFPPRFSGRQFPNYSSELNVNALELEDSALYLCASSFGYGDNEQFFGPGTRLTVL.

The chain links TRBV6-1 to TRBJ1-6; D perhaps matches TRBD1 (5 bases). The CDR3 runs to 15 residues. Trimming removed 2 bases at V and 10 bases at J, with 15 bases between. Germline lookup yields CDR1 MNHNS and CDR2 SASEGT. The CDR3 nucleotides are TGTGCCAGCAGTGAACAGGCAGGGAGAAACTCACCCCTCCACTTT. Protein sequence: CASSEQAGRNSPLHF.

On this clone: The DNA is omitted, as the CDR3 cannot be located on it reliably, and the CDR3 follows TCRdb's listing. The chain recombines TRBV7-8 with TRBJ1-3. The CDR3 comprises 16 residues, both ends counted. The germline V gene encodes CDR1 SGHVS and CDR2 FQNEAQ. The chain's CDR3 is CASSLTFGGAGNTIYF.

The chain recombines TRBV6-1 with TRBJ1-5; the D is unclear. Deletions cut 0 bases from V and 6 bases from J, with 12 bases between. Germline-derived CDR1 and CDR2 are MNHNS and SASEGT. The CDR3 runs 15 residues. Written as DNA, the CDR3 is TGTGCCAGCAGTGAAGCATTTCGGGGTCGTCAGCCCCAGCATTTT. Translating it yields CASSEAFRGRQPQHF.

The chain uses TRBV5-1 and TRBJ1-6, with D unresolved. Per germline, CDR1 SGHRS and CDR2 YFSETQ. This CDR3 region has 16 residues. With 2 bases removed from V and 4 bases from J, the gap between germline ends came to 13 bases. The CDR3 DNA reads TGCGCCAGCAGCTTAGCGGCAGTAAGGTATAATTCACCCCTCCACTTT. Its translation is CASSLAAVRYNSPLHF.

The J gene is TRBJ1-6, the V gene TRBV6-2 or TRBV6-3; D is perhaps TRBD1 (5 bases). V lost 2 bases and J 9 bases, leaving 8 bases between the germline ends. The CDR3 has 13 residues. CDR1 is MNHEY, CDR2 SVGEGT, per germline. In DNA form, the CDR3 reads TGTGCCAGCAGTTACGGGGGGAGTTCACCCCTCCACTTT. Its translation: CASSYGGSSPLHF.

This rearrangement joins TRBV12-5 to TRBJ1-2; tentative D call: TRBD1 (5 bases). The V and J ends lost 4 bases and 4 bases respectively, with 13 bases between them. CDR1 LGHNT and CDR2 FRNRAP come from the germline V gene. This CDR3 is 14 amino acids long. CDR3 DNA: TGTGCTAGTGGTTCCCCGGGGACGGCCTATGGCTACACCTTC. Its translation: CASGSPGTAYGYTF.

The CDR3 DNA reads as TGTGCCAGCAGCCTGAGACAGAATGGCTACACCTTC. Amino acid sequence: CASSLRQNGYTF. The chain is built from TRBV13 and TRBJ1-2, with D tentatively TRBD1 (5 bases). Germline values: CDR1 PRHDT, CDR2 FYEKMQ (reference sequence). Between the trimmed V and J ends, which lost 5 bases and 6 bases, there was a span of 10 bases. The CDR3 loop spans 12 amino acids.

The chain employs TRBV29-1 and TRBJ1-5; maybe TRBD1 (6 bases). V was clipped by 7 bases and J by 6 bases, with 13 bases between them. The CDR3 extends over 12 amino acids. The germline V gene encodes CDR1 SQVTM and CDR2 ANQGSEA. The CDR3 region has the DNA TGCAGCGCTCAAGGGGGAGGTCAGCCCCAGCATTTT. Its translation is CSAQGGGQPQHF.

V usage is TRBV6-5 and J usage is TRBJ2-1, with TRBD1 matching 9 bases. Germline CDR1 reads MNHEY; CDR2 reads SVGAGI. The CDR3 has 13 amino acids. V lost 10 bases and J lost 6; bases outside the gene matches: 7. The chain's CDR3 is CATPGQGRNEQFF. CDR3 sequence (DNA): TGTGCCACCCCGGGACAGGGTCGCAATGAGCAGTTCTTC.

This rearrangement joins TRBV7-9 to TRBJ1-1, with TRBD1 as a possible D gene (6 bases). CDR3 size: 13 residues. Trimming shortened V by 3 bases and J by 10 bases, and 15 bases separated the two germline ends. The germline CDR1 and CDR2 sequences are SEHNR and FQNEAQ (reference sequence). The CDR3 reads CASSFDRNRGAFF. For the CDR3, the DNA is TGTGCCAGCAGCTTTGACAGGAATAGGGGAGCTTTCTTT. The full variable domain, its missing parts supplied by reference TRBV7-9 and TRBJ1-1, is DTGVSQNPRHKITKRGQNVTFRCDPISEHNRLYWYRQTLGQGPEFLTYFQNEAQLEKSRLLSDRFSAERPKGSFSTLEIQRTEQGDSAMYLCASSFDRNRGAFFGQGTRLTVV.

The chain joins TRBV15 to TRBJ1-4; D not certain. Germline-derived CDR1 and CDR2 are LNHNV and YYDKDF (reference sequence). The CDR3 covers 15 residues. The V gene lost 8 bases and the J gene lost 7 bases, with 20 bases spanning the gap. The DNA for the CDR3 is TGTGCCACCGGCGGAGAAGGGAAATGGGGTGAAAAACTGTTTTTT. It codes for CATGGEGKWGEKLFF.

The rearrangement links TRBV28 to TRBJ1-5; 8 bases are a match to TRBD1. The trim removed 2 bases at V and 0 bases at J, leaving 15 bases unmatched. The CDR3 has 20 residues. The germline V gene has CDR1 MDHEN and CDR2 SYDVKM. Here the CDR3 reads CASSLPRTGRLAGSNQPQHF. In nucleotides, the CDR3 is TGTGCCAGCAGTTTACCGCGGACAGGGCGCCTGGCGGGTAGCAATCAGCCCCAGCATTTT.

The rearrangement joins TRBV27 to TRBJ2-1; no definite D call. Germline-derived CDR1 and CDR2 are MNHEY and SMNVEV (reference sequence). V was cut by 5 bases and J by 0 bases, with 8 bases left in between. The CDR3 runs to 14 residues. CDR3 loop: CASSVGYSYNEQFF. The CDR3 nucleotides read TGTGCCAGCAGTGTTGGCTACTCCTACAATGAGCAGTTCTTC.

The chain carries TRBV7-3 and TRBJ2-1; D remains ambiguous. Between the trimmed V and J ends, which lost 0 bases and 9 bases, there was a span of 6 bases. CDR3 size: 12 residues. Germline V gene data show CDR1 as SGHTA and CDR2 as FQGTGA. The CDR3 coding sequence is TGTGCCAGCAGCTTAACTACGGGTGAGCAGTTCTTC. It translates to CASSLTTGEQFF.

The CDR3 sequence: CASTPSWARFYGYTF. DNA of the CDR3: TGTGCCAGCACCCCTTCCTGGGCGCGGTTCTATGGCTACACCTTC. V usage is TRBV6-5 and J usage is TRBJ1-2; D is uncertain. The germline gives CDR1 MNHEY, CDR2 SVGAGI. Trimming pared 7 bases from V and 4 bases from J, leaving 19 bases between. The CDR3 covers 15 residues.

The V and J genes are TRBV28 and TRBJ1-2, with TRBD1 as a possible D gene (5 bases). CDR3 length: 15 amino acids. V gave up 5 bases and J gave up 8 bases, with 21 bases separating them. Germline assignment: CDR1 MDHEN and CDR2 SYDVKM. In DNA form, the CDR3 reads TGTGCCAGCAGTCCGATATCCGGGACTTCAACGGGCTACACCTTC. This translates into CASSPISGTSTGYTF.

The rearrangement links TRBV6-2 or TRBV6-3 to TRBJ1-1; 8 bases are a match to TRBD1. With 4 bases clipped from V and 5 bases from J, the junction kept 6 bases outside the gene matches. The CDR3 extends over 14 amino acids. Germline CDR1 and CDR2: MNHEY and SVGEGT. For the CDR3, the DNA is TGTGCCAGCAGTTCTACAGGGGGGTGGACTGAAGCTTTCTTT. Its protein product is CASSSTGGWTEAFF.

The chain carries TRBV11-3 and TRBJ2-3; 9 bases align to TRBD2. This CDR3 is built from 17 residues. V lost 0 bases to trimming and J lost 1 base; unmatched junction nucleotides: 5. Germline V gene data show CDR1 as SGHNT and CDR2 as YENEEA. The CDR3 DNA reads as TGTGCCAGCAGCTTAGATCTAAGGACTAGCGGCACAGATACGCAGTATTTT. Protein: CASSLDLRTSGTDTQYF.

The gene calls are TRBV19 and TRBJ1-3; D remains unclear. The CDR3 contains 16 residues. CDR1 LNHDA and CDR2 SQIVND come from the germline V gene (reference sequence). Trimming left V 6 bases short and J 0 bases short, with 15 bases between. Here the CDR3 reads CASSWKLQSSGNTIYF. The DNA of the CDR3 is TGTGCCAGTAGCTGGAAATTACAGAGCTCTGGAAACACCATATATTTT.

The chain links TRBV29-1 to TRBJ2-3; 10 bases are a match to TRBD2. The CDR3 is made up of 14 amino acids. Germline CDR1 and CDR2: SQVTM and ANQGSEA. Trimming at V came to 7 bases and at J to 2 bases, leaving 6 bases not matched to a gene. The CDR3 coding sequence is TGCAGCGCAAAGCGGGGGGGGCCCACAGATACGCAGTATTTT. This codes for CSAKRGGPTDTQYF.

The rearrangement joins TRBV18 to TRBJ2-2; D remains ambiguous. CDR1 is KGHSH, CDR2 LQKENI, per germline. The CDR3 covers 13 residues. V was trimmed by 2 bases and J by 3 bases, leaving 4 bases between them. The DNA of the CDR3 is TGTGCCAGCTCACCATTGGACACCGGGGAGCTGTTTTTT. Its protein product is CASSPLDTGELFF. Based on the CDR3 plus reference TRBV18 and TRBJ2-2, the full variable domain is NAGVMQNPRHLVRRRGQEARLRCSPMKGHSHVYWYRQLPEEGLKFMVYLQKENIIDESGMPKERFSAEFPKEGPSILRIQQVVRGDSAAYFCASSPLDTGELFFGEGSRLTVL.

CDR3 bases: TGCGCCAGCAGGGACAGGGAGGGGTTTGAAGCTTTCTTT. This gives the protein CASRDREGFEAFF. V usage is TRBV5-1 and J usage is TRBJ1-1, with 8 bases matching TRBD1. V shed 5 bases and J 7 bases; nucleotides not matched to a gene: 7. The CDR3 length is 13 residues. Germline V CDR1 and CDR2: SGHRS, YFSETQ.

The genes are TRBV6-5 and TRBJ1-5; a weak D match, TRBD1 (5 bases). V lost 6 bases to trimming and J lost 7 bases, with 10 bases between them. Germline assignment: CDR1 MNHEY and CDR2 SVGAGI. The CDR3 sequence is 12 residues long. The CDR3 DNA reads TGTGCCAGCAGCCGAACAGGACAGCCCCAGCATTTT. It is translated as CASSRTGQPQHF.

The CDR3 nucleotides read TGCGCCAGCAGCTTTGGGCCCGGACAGGGGGGGTTCTCTGGGGCCAACGTCCTGACTTTC. It is translated as CASSFGPGQGGFSGANVLTF. The V gene is TRBV5-1, the J gene TRBJ2-6; TRBD1 aligns across 10 bases. Germline assignment: CDR1 SGHRS and CDR2 YFSETQ. The junction had 11 bases not matched to a gene; V was cut back by 2 bases and J by 0 bases. CDR3 length equals 20 residues.